This TCR beta chain was identified during a study of early T cells in non-severe SARS-CoV-2 infection. Attachment of unique molecular identifiers to individual cDNA molecules was performed. TCRdb recomputed calls from the 5' RACE reads with MiXCR, one row per CDR3 protein. The repertoire holds 75,000 to 95,000 distinct CDR3 sequences, with about 15% as singletons. There are many counts of this clonotype. Unmatched junction bases numbered 4, after V lost 3 bases and J lost 7 bases. Germline V CDR1 and CDR2: SGHTA, FQGNSA. The CDR3 extends over 15 amino acids. The chain combines TRBV7-2 with TRBJ2-1; 12 bases fit TRBD2. The TCR comes from an adult who was a healthcare worker with PCR-confirmed SARS-CoV-2 infection or an uninfected control (not recorded which). Here the sequenced sample was whole blood, taken at baseline. DNA for the CDR3: TGTGCCAGCAGCTTCCTAGCGGGAGGGCTAAATGAGCAGTTCTTC. This sequence encodes CASSFLAGGLNEQFF.